This TCR beta chain appears in the sequencing data of a study of cytomegalovirus exposure and HLA in healthy donors. Study-wide results and limits: Solely CMV serostatus was available to characterize immune exposure. Later, an analysis showed that TCR beta chains associated with HLA were more clonally expanded than others that were equally common. Among the sequence variants, a highly shared cluster was likely an artifact of sequencing.

Healthy bone marrow donors made up the cohort. J lost 6 bases, V lost 5 bases, and 14 bases had no gene match. Germline V gene data show CDR1 as LNHDA and CDR2 as SQIVND (reference sequence). This CDR3 contains 16 residues. Primers: 60 Vbeta forward and 13 Jbeta reverse. Clones were read by immunoSEQ multiplex PCR, and TCRdb kept only the in-frame ones, dropping some. This sample carries roughly 93,000 clones, about 70% of them seen once, and the ten largest clones take roughly 8%. With respect to this clone: No antigen is known for it.

J is TRBJ2-7 and V is TRBV19; the match to TRBD1 covers 9 bases. The source is a human donor in good health. Sample: PBMCs. The CDR3 spells CASSWATGTGMGEQYF. The CDR3 DNA reads TGTGCCAGTAGTTGGGCCACCGGGACAGGGATGGGCGAGCAGTACTTC.